The source of this T cell receptor (beta chain) is a study of blood T cell repertoires in COVID-19. At the level of the study: PBMCs, B-cell-depleted T cells, or T cells were the source of the cDNA or gDNA that made up the material.

CDR3 length equals 16 residues. From germline, CDR1 is SGHAT and CDR2 FQDESV (reference sequence). V was pared by 5 bases and J by 0 bases, with 3 bases of the junction left unmatched. Sequencing used immunoSEQ multiplex PCR; TCRdb keeps in-frame clones, though not all of them. The table includes about 200,000 clones, 86% detected once. The sequence came from a woman aged 50 to 60 with COVID-19, enrolled during active disease. The sequencing input was peripheral blood. The genes are TRBV11-1 and TRBJ2-3; 12 bases are a match to TRBD2. CDR3 loop: CASSPLAGGSTDTQYF. The CDR3 DNA follows: TGTGCCAGCAGCCCACTAGCGGGGGGTAGCACAGATACGCAGTATTTT.